Below, 28 T cell receptor beta chains from the same sample are listed, as sequenced in a study of coeliac disease. Assay: immunoSEQ multiplex PCR; the TCRdb copy retains only in-frame clones and omits some. Among 4,000 to 6,000 clones, around 67% were seen once, and the ten largest hold 6.3%. The sequencing input was lymphocytes from the gut lamina propria. These receptors all stem from a man younger than 35 with celiac disease on a gluten-free diet.

The chain's CDR3 is CASSPEIISGNTIYF. Written as DNA, the CDR3 is TGTGCCAGCTCACCAGAGATTATCTCTGGAAACACCATATATTTT. The chain has TRBV18 and TRBJ1-3; D uncertain. Germline CDR1 KGHSH, CDR2 LQKENI. This CDR3 is built from 15 residues. Trimming pared 2 bases from V and 0 bases from J, leaving 8 bases between.

This clone was counted between two and nine times. The CDR3, as DNA: TGTGCCAGCAGCGGGGACAGGGGGTCGACTGAAGCTTTCTTT. Translation: CASSGDRGSTEAFF. The rearrangement links TRBV2 to TRBJ1-1; 11 nucleotides match TRBD1. In germline, CDR1 is SNHLY, CDR2 FYNNEI. This CDR3 is built from 14 residues. V lost 6 bases and J lost 5; bases outside the gene matches: 5.

The V gene is TRBV6-1, the J gene TRBJ2-1, with 7 bases that match TRBD1. This CDR3 spans 12 amino acids. Per germline, CDR1 MNHNS and CDR2 SASEGT. The V gene end was trimmed by 5 bases and the J gene end by 12 bases; junction bases not matched to a gene: 7. The CDR3 DNA follows: TGTGCCAGCAGTATGCAGACAGGGAGGCAGTTCTTC. Its protein product is CASSMQTGRQFF.

V is TRBV6-5 and J is TRBJ1-1; D possibly corresponds to TRBD1 (6 bases). CDR3 length: 16 amino acids. Germline CDR1 reads MNHEY; CDR2 reads SVGAGI. V lost 1 base, J lost 0 bases, and 12 bases lay in between. In DNA, the CDR3 is TGTGCCAGCAGTTACTTTCCGGACAGCTTGAACACTGAAGCTTTCTTT. Amino acids: CASSYFPDSLNTEAFF.

The chain carries TRBV6-6 and TRBJ2-1, with 10 bases lining up with TRBD1. Germline lookup yields CDR1 MNHNY and CDR2 SVGAGI (reference sequence). This CDR3 has 14 amino acids. V shed 5 bases and J 9 bases; nucleotides not matched to a gene: 7. CDR3 sequence reads: CASSPGTGVGEQFF. Written as DNA, the CDR3 is TGTGCCAGCAGTCCCGGGACAGGGGTAGGTGAGCAGTTCTTC.

The genes are TRBV5-4 and TRBJ2-7; D might be TRBD2 (6 bases). Between the trimmed V and J ends, which lost 0 bases and 12 bases, there was a span of 13 bases. The CDR3 runs to 12 residues. CDR1 is SGHNT, CDR2 YYREEE, per germline (reference sequence). The CDR3: CASSLGPGELYF. The CDR3 coding sequence is TGTGCCAGCAGCTTGGGGCCGGGGGAACTGTACTTC.

V usage is TRBV6-1 and J usage is TRBJ1-3; D remains unclear. CDR3 length equals 13 residues. CDR1 is MNHNS and CDR2 is SASEGT in the germline V gene. Trimming pared 10 bases from V and 1 base from J, leaving 11 bases between. The DNA of the CDR3 is TGTGCCACCCTGCGGGGTTCTGGAAACACCATATATTTT. It yields the protein CATLRGSGNTIYF.

The chain joins TRBV5-4 to TRBJ1-1, with 12 positions matching TRBD1. Germline CDR1 SGHNT, CDR2 YYREEE (reference sequence). The ends lost 5 bases at V and 5 bases at J; junction bases unmatched: 13. CDR3 length: 17 residues. CDR3 protein: CASSPPGQGARGTEAFF. The CDR3 bases are TGTGCCAGCAGTCCCCCGGGACAGGGGGCTAGGGGAACTGAAGCTTTCTTT.

The genes are TRBV4-1 and TRBJ2-3; D uncertain. The CDR3 runs to 15 residues. V dropped 3 bases and J dropped 2 bases, with 12 bases sitting between them. Germline V lookup: CDR1 MGHRA, CDR2 YSYEKL. As DNA, the CDR3 is TGCGCCAGCAGCCAGCCCTACCCTTCCACAGATACGCAGTATTTT. The encoded protein is CASSQPYPSTDTQYF.

This clone was found a few times. V is TRBV6-5 and J is TRBJ1-1, with 8 positions matching TRBD1. V was clipped by 6 bases and J by 7 bases; unmatched bases: 10. Germline-derived CDR1 and CDR2 are MNHEY and SVGAGI. The CDR3 covers 14 residues. CDR3: CASSPGTGVFEAFF. The CDR3 coding sequence is TGTGCCAGCAGCCCAGGGACAGGAGTTTTTGAAGCTTTCTTT.

The chain joins TRBV5-6 to TRBJ2-3; 7 bases fit TRBD1. Per the germline V gene, CDR1 is SGHDT and CDR2 is YYEEEE. CDR3 length: 16 amino acids. V shed 4 bases and J 5 bases; nucleotides not matched to a gene: 13. The DNA of the CDR3 is TGTGCCAGCAGCCGCTCGGTAGGGGGCAAGGGAGATACGCAGTATTTT. It codes for CASSRSVGGKGDTQYF.

V gene TRBV7-9 combines with J gene TRBJ1-1; D is undetermined. The germline CDR1 and CDR2 sequences are SEHNR and FQNEAQ (reference sequence). The CDR3 is 14 residues long. V was shortened by 3 bases and J by 2 bases, with 10 bases between the two germline ends. In DNA form, the CDR3 reads TGTGCCAGCAGCTTCTTGGGCCCAAACACTGAAGCTTTCTTT. Protein product: CASSFLGPNTEAFF.

The J gene is TRBJ1-5, the V gene TRBV29-1; 8 bases map to TRBD1. Germline V gene sequence: CDR1 SQVTM, CDR2 ANQGSEA. The CDR3 sequence is 14 residues long. The V and J ends lost 7 bases and 5 bases, in that order; junction bases with no gene match: 10. In nucleotides, the CDR3 is TGCAGCGCCTTAACAGGGGGTATTGATCAGCCCCAGCATTTT. Translated, it gives CSALTGGIDQPQHF.

The chain links TRBV12-5 to TRBJ2-5, with 7 bases lining up with TRBD1. Germline V gene sequence: CDR1 LGHNT, CDR2 FRNRAP. J was trimmed by 4 bases and V by 6 bases; bases with no gene match: 11. The CDR3 has 15 residues. The CDR3 DNA sequence: TGTGCTAGTGGAGCCCGACAGGGAAGGGGAGAGACCCAGTACTTC. This encodes CASGARQGRGETQYF.

This clone came up a few times. This sequence joins TRBV30 and TRBJ2-3; 8 nucleotides line up with TRBD1. Germline V CDR1 and CDR2: GTSNPN, SVGIG (reference sequence). The CDR3 is 14 residues long. The V segment lost 4 bases and the J segment 3 bases; nucleotides outside the gene matches: 6. The DNA of the CDR3 is TGTGCCTGGAATCAGGGGGCGGGGACAGATACGCAGTATTTT. Translating it yields CAWNQGAGTDTQYF.

CDR3 amino acids: CASSIVAAGNTIYF. The CDR3 DNA reads as TGTGCCAGTAGTATCGTGGCGGCTGGAAACACCATATATTTT. The rearrangement links TRBV19 to TRBJ1-3; D unclear. This CDR3 has 14 residues. V was pared by 3 bases and J by 2 bases, with 8 bases between. Germline CDR1 LNHDA, CDR2 SQIVND (reference sequence). The full variable domain, rest sourced from reference TRBV19 and TRBJ1-3, is DGGITQSPKYLFRKEGQNVTLSCEQNLNHDAMYWYRQDPGQGLRLIYYSQIVNDFQKGDIAEGYSVSREKKESFPLTVTSAQKNPTAFYLCASSIVAAGNTIYFGEGSWLTVV.

The V and J genes are TRBV11-3 and TRBJ1-5; D gene ambiguous. This CDR3 comprises 15 residues. Deletions cut 2 bases from V and 6 bases from J, with 14 bases between. Germline CDR1 is SGHNT and CDR2 is YENEEA. CDR3 region: CASSLSIRRAQPQHF. The DNA of the CDR3 is TGTGCCAGCAGCTTATCCATCAGGCGGGCTCAGCCCCAGCATTTT.

This sequence joins TRBV5-1 and TRBJ1-1, with 7 bases that match TRBD1. The CDR3 is 17 amino acids. CDR1 and CDR2 (germline): SGHRS, YFSETQ. Trimming took 0 bases from V and 1 from J; bases not matched to a gene: 9. The CDR3 loop is CASSLAPGGGWNTEAFF. The CDR3 DNA sequence: TGCGCCAGCAGCTTGGCCCCAGGGGGTGGATGGAACACTGAAGCTTTCTTT. Filled out from reference TRBV5-1 and TRBJ1-1, the complete variable domain reads KAGVTQTPRYLIKTRGQQVTLSCSPISGHRSVSWYQQTPGQGLQFLFEYFSETQRNKGNFPGRFSGRQFSNSRSEMNVSTLELGDSALYLCASSLAPGGGWNTEAFFGQGTRLTVV.

This clone was detected only a few times. The chain links TRBV2 to TRBJ1-1; 11 bases align to TRBD1. The CDR3 contains 14 residues. CDR1 is SNHLY and CDR2 is FYNNEI in the germline V gene. With 5 bases clipped from V and 4 bases from J, the junction kept 3 bases outside the gene matches. This CDR3 reads CASSSGTGGTEAFF. The CDR3 DNA follows: TGTGCCAGCAGTTCTGGGACAGGGGGCACTGAAGCTTTCTTT.

The chain has TRBV28 and TRBJ2-2; the D gene is possibly TRBD2 (5 bases). V shed 10 bases and J shed 4 bases, with 10 bases lying between them. The CDR3 covers 12 residues. CDR1 is MDHEN and CDR2 is SYDVKM in the germline V gene. The CDR3, as DNA: TGTGCCACCCACGCGGGCACCGGGGAGCTGTTTTTT. Encoded protein: CATHAGTGELFF.

CDR3 sequence (DNA): TGTGCCAGCAGCCCACGGGACAGCGAAAACACTGAAGCTTTCTTT. Its protein is CASSPRDSENTEAFF. The V call is TRBV7-9, the J call TRBJ1-1; TRBD1 matches at 7 bases. With 5 bases clipped from V and 2 bases from J, the junction kept 8 bases outside the gene matches. The CDR3 length is 15 residues. In germline, CDR1 is SEHNR, CDR2 FQNEAQ (reference sequence).

This clone was observed a few times. This sequence joins TRBV19 and TRBJ2-4, with TRBD2 identical over 15 bases. The germline V gene has CDR1 LNHDA and CDR2 SQIVND (reference sequence). CDR3 length: 20 residues. With V trimmed by 2 bases and J by 6 bases, 14 bases remained unmatched. CDR3 coding DNA: TGTGCCAGTAGTATAACCATGTTCGGGACTAGCGGGGGGCCCAGAAACATTCAGTACTTC. Translated, it gives CASSITMFGTSGGPRNIQYF.

The rearrangement uses TRBV4-3 and TRBJ1-2; D is perhaps TRBD1 (5 bases). Trimming cost V 4 bases and J 6 bases, with 18 bases left between them. Germline CDR1 LGHNA, CDR2 YSLEER. The CDR3 totals 15 residues. The CDR3 DNA reads TGCGCCAGCAGCCTTACGTGGTCGACAGAGAATGGCTACACCTTC. Its translation: CASSLTWSTENGYTF.

The chain has TRBV7-2 and TRBJ1-5, with 7 positions matching TRBD1. CDR3 size: 15 residues. V lost 5 bases to trimming and J lost 3 bases; unmatched junction nucleotides: 7. Germline V CDR1 and CDR2: SGHTA, FQGNSA. The CDR3 sequence: CASSPEDRANQPQHF. CDR3 sequence (DNA): TGTGCCAGCAGCCCCGAAGACAGGGCCAATCAGCCCCAGCATTTT.

The chain has TRBV5-1 and TRBJ2-7, with TRBD2 identical over 10 bases. With 0 bases clipped from V and 4 bases from J, the junction kept 4 bases outside the gene matches. The V gene's germline CDR1 is SGHRS and CDR2 YFSETQ. The CDR3 has 15 residues. CDR3 amino acids: CASSLETSGVYEQYF. The DNA of the CDR3 is TGCGCCAGCAGCTTGGAAACTAGCGGGGTGTACGAGCAGTACTTC.

The chain uses TRBV4-2 and TRBJ1-2; 8 positions match TRBD1. The germline V gene has CDR1 LGHNA and CDR2 YNFKEQ. V shed 3 bases and J 4 bases; nucleotides not matched to a gene: 7. CDR3 length: 15 residues. CDR3 loop: CASSQQEQGGYGYTF. CDR3 coding DNA: TGTGCCAGCAGCCAGCAGGAACAGGGGGGCTATGGCTACACCTTC.

Only one count was recorded for this clone. V gene TRBV6-1 combines with J gene TRBJ1-3, with TRBD1 matching 7 bases. Germline assignment: CDR1 MNHNS and CDR2 SASEGT. CDR3 size: 15 residues. V lost 4 bases to trimming and J lost 7 bases; unmatched junction nucleotides: 10. DNA for the CDR3: TGTGCCAGCAGTGTGCAGGGGGGACCCGGGAACACCATATATTTT. This encodes CASSVQGGPGNTIYF.

The CDR3 here is CASSPYGQLQETQYF. CDR3 coding DNA: TGCGCCAGCAGCCCCTACGGACAGCTCCAAGAGACCCAGTACTTC. V is TRBV4-3 and J is TRBJ2-5; tentatively, D is TRBD1 (6 bases). Germline lookup yields CDR1 LGHNA and CDR2 YSLEER. The CDR3 extends over 15 amino acids. V lost 4 bases to trimming and J lost 1 base, with 13 bases between them.